This TCR beta chain stems from a study of CD8+CD57+ T cells in acquired aplastic anemia. Whole-study context: For CD4+ cells, healthy donors had an average of roughly 11 million reads.

V dropped 3 bases and J dropped 2 bases, with 10 bases sitting between them. The CDR3 has 14 amino acids. Germline CDR1 and CDR2: MNHNS and SASEGT. As for this clonotype: The antigen is undetermined.

The template for TCR beta VDJ and CDR3 sequence profiling was genomic DNA. TCRdb itself ran the reads through MiXCR, one entry per CDR3 protein. The sample includes tens of thousands of distinct CDR3 sequences, around 42% of them seen just once. Study results and limitations: Controls and patients did not differ significantly in CD8+ Simpson's diversity.

This TCR was sampled from a human donor in good health, serving as a control. The sample comprised sorted CD4+, CD8+, or CD8+CD57+ T cells (not recorded which) from PBMCs. V usage is TRBV6-1 and J usage is TRBJ2-5; D is uncertain. The CDR3 is CASSDRDEQETQYF. The CDR3 DNA follows: TGTGCCAGCAGTGACAGAGATGAACAAGAGACCCAGTACTTC.